The 20 T cell receptor beta chains below come from one sample, sequenced in a study of shared T cell receptors in the human thymus. Sequencing was performed with immunoSEQ multiplex PCR; in TCRdb, only in-frame clones are kept and a portion is missing. Among hundreds of thousands of clones, around 87% were seen once, and the ten largest hold 0.0094%. These same data were also listed under a study on human thymus T cells.

The sequenced sample was thymocytes. Receptor source: a boy less than two years old with a congenital heart defect.

J is TRBJ2-3 and V is TRBV10-1; D call uncertain. Germline V gene sequence: CDR1 WNHNN, CDR2 SYGVQD (reference sequence). The V end lost 3 bases, the J end lost 4 bases, and 17 bases lay between the germline ends. The CDR3 runs 16 residues. The CDR3 is CASSDDFGLNSDTQYF. Here the CDR3 DNA reads TGCGCCAGCAGTGACGATTTTGGTCTTAACTCAGATACGCAGTATTTT.

The genes are TRBV6-5 and TRBJ1-2; 9 bases fit TRBD1. This CDR3 has 13 amino acids. The V and J ends lost 2 bases and 12 bases, in that order; junction bases with no gene match: 7. CDR1 and CDR2 from the germline V gene are MNHEY and SVGAGI. This chain's CDR3 is CASSYHNRGQHTF. The CDR3 region has the DNA TGTGCCAGCAGTTACCATAACAGGGGGCAGCACACCTTC.

V and J are TRBV27 and TRBJ2-5; 7 bases align to TRBD2. CDR1 MNHEY and CDR2 SMNVEV come from the germline V gene (reference sequence). V gave up 2 bases and J gave up 0 bases; unmatched junction bases: 6. The CDR3 runs to 16 residues. The CDR3 nucleotides are TGTGCCAGCAGTTTACGGTCCGGGAGGCACCAAGAGACCCAGTACTTC. The encoded protein is CASSLRSGRHQETQYF.

The gene calls are TRBV9 and TRBJ2-7; possible D gene TRBD2, 6 bases. Germline CDR1 and CDR2: SGDLS and YYNGEE. The CDR3 is 14 amino acids. Trimming cost V 0 bases and J 5 bases, with 12 bases left between them. CDR3 nucleotide sequence: TGTGCCAGCAGCGTAGACGGGAGAAAAAACGAGCAGTACTTC. It encodes CASSVDGRKNEQYF.

The CDR3 here is CASGSTGAYEQYF. The CDR3 nucleotides read TGTGCTAGTGGTTCGACAGGGGCCTACGAGCAGTACTTC. The genes are TRBV12-5 and TRBJ2-7, with 8 bases identical to TRBD1. CDR3 length: 13 residues. The J segment lost 2 bases and the V segment lost 4 bases, leaving 1 base of the junction unmatched. The germline gives CDR1 LGHNT, CDR2 FRNRAP. The full variable domain, rest sourced from reference TRBV12-5 and TRBJ2-7, is DARVTQTPRHKVTEMGQEVTMRCQPILGHNTVFWYRQTMMQGLELLAYFRNRAPLDDSGMPKDRFSAEMPDATLATLKIQPSEPRDSAVYFCASGSTGAYEQYFGPGTRLTVT.

This clone was detected once. Other DNA sequences within the sample encode an identical CDR3. V usage is TRBV6-5 and J usage is TRBJ2-7; the match to TRBD2 covers 11 bases. CDR1 is MNHEY, CDR2 SVGAGI, per germline. This CDR3 contains 14 residues. V shed 7 bases, J shed 1 base, and the junction held 3 bases outside the gene matches. CDR3 region: CASTRLAGSYEQYF. In nucleotides, the CDR3 is TGTGCCAGCACCAGACTAGCGGGGTCCTACGAGCAGTACTTC.

The chain recombines TRBV25-1 with TRBJ1-5; 7 bases are shared with TRBD1. The CDR3 spans 15 residues. V dropped 4 bases and J dropped 4; count of bases not matched to a gene: 7. Per the germline V gene, CDR1 is MGHDK and CDR2 is SYGVNS. The CDR3 DNA reads TGTGCCAGCAGTGGCGACAGGGAACAAAATCAGCCCCAGCATTTT. It yields the protein CASSGDREQNQPQHF.

The chain couples TRBV2 to TRBJ1-2, with D uncertain. V gave up 3 bases and J gave up 6 bases, with 14 bases separating them. CDR1 and CDR2 from the germline V gene are SNHLY and FYNNEI. The CDR3 has 14 amino acids. CDR3 amino acids: CASSEKFSENGYTF. CDR3 nucleotide sequence: TGTGCCAGCAGTGAGAAATTTTCTGAGAATGGCTACACCTTC.

The V and J genes are TRBV27 and TRBJ1-1; D call uncertain. This CDR3 comprises 14 residues. With 5 bases removed from V and 8 bases from J, the gap between germline ends came to 18 bases. CDR1 is MNHEY, CDR2 SMNVEV, per germline (reference sequence). CDR3 in amino acids: CASSAGNGTEEAFF. The CDR3 DNA reads TGTGCCAGCAGTGCGGGGAATGGAACGGAGGAAGCTTTCTTT.

CDR3 coding DNA: TGCAGCGTTCTGGGGGGACTCTCTGGAAACACCATATATTTT. Its translation is CSVLGGLSGNTIYF. The chain employs TRBV29-1 and TRBJ1-3, with D possibly matching TRBD1 (5 bases). Trimming cost V 5 bases and J 0 bases, with 11 bases left between them. The CDR3 runs 14 residues. Per the germline V gene, CDR1 is SQVTM and CDR2 is ANQGSEA.

The chain recombines TRBV10-1 with TRBJ2-1; 7 bases map to TRBD2. Germline CDR1 and CDR2: WNHNN and SYGVQD (reference sequence). The CDR3 runs 18 residues. V trimming: 2 bases; J trimming: 1 base; junction bases outside the gene matches: 11. This CDR3 is CASSEGDLQRGSYNEQFF. In DNA, the CDR3 is TGCGCCAGCAGTGAGGGAGACTTGCAGCGGGGATCCTACAATGAGCAGTTCTTC.

The J gene is TRBJ2-1, the V gene TRBV28; TRBD2 aligns across 8 bases. Per germline, CDR1 MDHEN and CDR2 SYDVKM. With V trimmed by 8 bases and J by 15 bases, 12 bases remained unmatched. The CDR3 loop spans 12 amino acids. The CDR3 spells CASSSPGLVPFF. The CDR3 DNA reads as TGTGCCAGCTCGTCCCCGGGACTAGTACCGTTCTTC.

The chain links TRBV25-1 to TRBJ2-3; TRBD2 agrees at 9 bases. CDR3 length: 16 amino acids. V was pared by 0 bases and J by 2 bases, with 3 bases of the junction left unmatched. The germline V gene encodes CDR1 MGHDK and CDR2 SYGVNS. The CDR3 loop is CASSEYGGGDTDTQYF. The CDR3 DNA reads TGTGCCAGCAGTGAATACGGCGGGGGGGACACAGATACGCAGTATTTT.

The J gene is TRBJ1-5, the V gene TRBV27; 7 bases map to TRBD1. The J segment lost 4 bases and the V segment lost 6 bases, leaving 6 bases of the junction unmatched. The CDR3 is made up of 14 amino acids. Germline CDR1 is MNHEY and CDR2 is SMNVEV (reference sequence). In DNA form, the CDR3 reads TGTGCCAGCAGCGCGACAGGGACAAATCAGCCCCAGCATTTT. It is translated as CASSATGTNQPQHF.

The rearrangement joins TRBV28 to TRBJ1-1, with TRBD1 matching 7 bases. Germline trimming cut 5 bases from V and 1 base from J; bases unmatched to any gene: 10. The CDR3 is 16 amino acids. CDR1 MDHEN and CDR2 SYDVKM come from the germline V gene. The CDR3 sequence: CASSPPTGIGNTEAFF. The CDR3 nucleotides are TGTGCCAGCAGTCCTCCGACAGGGATTGGGAACACTGAAGCTTTCTTT.

The genes are TRBV5-4 and TRBJ2-3; 9 nucleotides align to TRBD2. The CDR3 loop spans 16 amino acids. Germline V CDR1 and CDR2: SGHNT, YYREEE (reference sequence). V gave up 1 base and J gave up 2 bases; unmatched junction bases: 5. The CDR3 sequence: CASSLIAGDNTDTQYF. The CDR3 nucleotides are TGTGCCAGCAGCTTGATAGCGGGAGACAACACAGATACGCAGTATTTT. The variable domain in full, with the rest retrieved from reference TRBV5-4 and TRBJ2-3, is ETGVTQSPTHLIKTRGQQVTLRCSSQSGHNTVSWYQQALGQGPQFIFQYYREEENGRGNFPPRFSGLQFPNYSSELNVNALELDDSALYLCASSLIAGDNTDTQYFGPGTRLTVL.

This clone was observed once. This chain connects TRBV5-6 to TRBJ2-5; 14 bases line up with TRBD2. The DNA end lines up better with TRBJ2-7; the J call may be wrong. The CDR3 covers 18 residues. In germline, CDR1 is SGHDT, CDR2 YYEEEE. CDR3 in amino acids: CASSLAETSGGVGYEQYF. In DNA form, the CDR3 reads TGTGCCAGCAGCTTGGCCGAGACTAGCGGGGGGGTAGGATACGAGCAGTACTTC.

The chain is built from TRBV5-1 and TRBJ2-7; TRBD1 matches 7 bases. V was pared by 5 bases and J by 4 bases, with 6 bases of the junction left unmatched. The CDR3 has 13 amino acids. Germline V lookup: CDR1 SGHRS, CDR2 YFSETQ. The CDR3 sequence is CASRIRGSYEQYF. Written as DNA, the CDR3 is TGCGCCAGCAGAATCAGGGGGTCGTACGAGCAGTACTTC. The whole variable domain, filled in from reference TRBV5-1 and TRBJ2-7, reads KAGVTQTPRYLIKTRGQQVTLSCSPISGHRSVSWYQQTPGQGLQFLFEYFSETQRNKGNFPGRFSGRQFSNSRSEMNVSTLELGDSALYLCASRIRGSYEQYFGPGTRLTVT.

The chain employs TRBV28 and TRBJ1-6, with 9 nucleotides matching TRBD1. The trim removed 5 bases at V and 8 bases at J, leaving 16 bases unmatched. Germline V gene sequence: CDR1 MDHEN, CDR2 SYDVKM. CDR3 length equals 18 residues. DNA of the CDR3: TGTGCCAGCAGTCCAACGGGGACAGGGATCGGTTGGCATTCACCCCTCCACTTT. It is translated as CASSPTGTGIGWHSPLHF.

The V and J genes are TRBV4-2 and TRBJ1-6; D possibly corresponds to TRBD1 (6 bases). The CDR3 totals 15 residues. Trimming shortened V by 4 bases and J by 7 bases, and 14 bases separated the two germline ends. Germline assignment: CDR1 LGHNA and CDR2 YNFKEQ. The CDR3 coding sequence is TGTGCCAGCAGCCTGGACAGCGTCCTCAATTCACCCCTCCACTTT. Encoded protein: CASSLDSVLNSPLHF.